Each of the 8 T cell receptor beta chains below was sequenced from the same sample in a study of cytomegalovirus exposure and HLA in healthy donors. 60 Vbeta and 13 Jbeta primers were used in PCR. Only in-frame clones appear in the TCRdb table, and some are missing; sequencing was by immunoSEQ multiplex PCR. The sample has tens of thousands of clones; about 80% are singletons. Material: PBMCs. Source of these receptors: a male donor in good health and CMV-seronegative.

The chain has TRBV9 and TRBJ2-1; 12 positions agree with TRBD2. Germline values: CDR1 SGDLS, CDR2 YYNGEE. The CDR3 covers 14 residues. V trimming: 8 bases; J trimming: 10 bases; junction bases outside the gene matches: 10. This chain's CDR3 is CASRTSGKDGEQFF. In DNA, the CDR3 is TGTGCCAGTAGGACTAGCGGGAAGGATGGCGAGCAGTTCTTC. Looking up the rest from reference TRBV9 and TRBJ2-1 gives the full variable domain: DSGVTQTPKHLITATGQRVTLRCSPRSGDLSVYWYQQSLDQGLQFLIQYYNGEERAKGNILERFSAQQFPDLHSELNLSSLELGDSALYFCASRTSGKDGEQFFGPGTRLTVL.

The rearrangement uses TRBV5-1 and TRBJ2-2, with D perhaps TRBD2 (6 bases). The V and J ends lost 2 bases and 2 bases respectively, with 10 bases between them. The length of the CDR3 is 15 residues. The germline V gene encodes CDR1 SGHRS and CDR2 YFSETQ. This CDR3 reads CASSFGTSNTGELFF. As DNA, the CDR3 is TGCGCCAGCAGCTTCGGGACTTCTAACACCGGGGAGCTGTTTTTT.

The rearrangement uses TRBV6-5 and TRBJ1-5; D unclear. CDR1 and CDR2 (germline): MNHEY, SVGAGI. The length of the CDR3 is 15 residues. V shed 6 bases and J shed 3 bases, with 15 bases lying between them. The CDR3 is CASRGKDGDNQPQHF. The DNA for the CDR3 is TGTGCCAGCAGGGGGAAGGACGGGGACAATCAGCCCCAGCATTTT.

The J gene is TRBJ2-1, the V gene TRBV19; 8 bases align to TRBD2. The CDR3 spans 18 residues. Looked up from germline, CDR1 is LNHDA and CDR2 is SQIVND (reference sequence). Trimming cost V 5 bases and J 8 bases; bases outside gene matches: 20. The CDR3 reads CASSPTEQAGVLRDEQFF. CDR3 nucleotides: TGTGCCAGTAGTCCAACAGAACAAGCGGGAGTTTTACGGGATGAGCAGTTCTTC.

The chain's CDR3 is CASRGSRNTGELFF. The CDR3 nucleotides read TGTGCCAGCAGGGGCTCCAGAAACACCGGGGAGCTGTTTTTT. The chain recombines TRBV6-6 with TRBJ2-2; D is undetermined. The germline V gene has CDR1 MNHNY and CDR2 SVGAGI (reference sequence). This CDR3 spans 14 amino acids. Trimming left V 6 bases short and J 2 bases short, with 10 bases between.

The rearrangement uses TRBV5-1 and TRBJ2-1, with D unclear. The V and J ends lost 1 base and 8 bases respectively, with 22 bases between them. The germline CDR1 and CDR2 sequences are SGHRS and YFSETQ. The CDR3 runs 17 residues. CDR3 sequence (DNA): TGCGCCAGCAGCTTGAAGAGAGGAACCAATACCGGCGATGAGCAGTTCTTC. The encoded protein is CASSLKRGTNTGDEQFF.

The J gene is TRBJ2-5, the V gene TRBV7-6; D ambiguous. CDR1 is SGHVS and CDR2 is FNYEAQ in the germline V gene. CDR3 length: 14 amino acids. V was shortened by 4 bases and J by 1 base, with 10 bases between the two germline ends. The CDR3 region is CASSSEAAQETQYF. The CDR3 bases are TGTGCCAGCAGCTCAGAGGCAGCCCAAGAGACCCAGTACTTC.

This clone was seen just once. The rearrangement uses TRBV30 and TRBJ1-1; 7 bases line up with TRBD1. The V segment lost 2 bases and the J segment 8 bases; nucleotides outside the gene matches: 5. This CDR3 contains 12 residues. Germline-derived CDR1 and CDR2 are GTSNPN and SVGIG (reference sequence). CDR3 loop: CAWSWGDREAFF. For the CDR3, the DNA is TGTGCCTGGAGTTGGGGGGACAGAGAAGCTTTCTTT.